The 15 T cell receptor beta chains given below trace back to one sample, sequenced in a study of blood T cells in healthy people across ages. A second PCR of roughly 7 to 11 cycles used a sample-barcoded 5' primer and a J-beta primer mix. TCRdb used MiXCR to reprocess the 5' RACE reads, holding one entry per CDR3 protein. The sample includes around 1.7 million distinct CDR3 sequences, roughly 28% of them seen just once. The sample taken for sequencing was blood. The receptors were gathered from a woman aged 25 to 39 in good health.

The chain joins TRBV7-9 to TRBJ1-1; D remains ambiguous. Trimming pared 6 bases from V and 3 bases from J, leaving 14 bases between. CDR3 length: 14 amino acids. Germline V lookup: CDR1 SEHNR, CDR2 FQNEAQ (reference sequence). CDR3 amino acids: CASRSGVGDTEAFF. For the CDR3, the DNA is TGTGCCAGCAGGTCCGGGGTCGGCGACACTGAAGCTTTCTTT. The full variable domain, rest sourced from reference TRBV7-9 and TRBJ1-1, is DTGVSQNPRHKITKRGQNVTFRCDPISEHNRLYWYRQTLGQGPEFLTYFQNEAQLEKSRLLSDRFSAERPKGSFSTLEIQRTEQGDSAMYLCASRSGVGDTEAFFGQGTRLTVV.

The table lists this clonotype with a few counts. A much larger clone lies one base from this, so it may be a read error. The genes are TRBV5-5 and TRBJ2-5, with 9 bases fitting TRBD2. In germline, CDR1 is SGHKS, CDR2 YYEKEE (reference sequence). CDR3 length equals 14 residues. The CDR3 nucleotides read TGTGCCAGCAGCGGGAATAGCGGGGGAGAGGCCCAGTACTTC. Its protein is CASSGNSGGEAQYF.

Turning to this clonotype: This clone may be a read error of a much larger clone one base away. The V call is TRBV28, the J call TRBJ2-1, with 10 bases fitting TRBD2. The closer fit of TRBJ2-7 to the DNA end suggests the J call may be wrong. Germline-derived CDR1 and CDR2 are MDHEN and SYDVKM. This CDR3 contains 16 residues. The CDR3 DNA follows: TGTGCCAGCAGTTTCTTAGCGGGGGGCTCCTACAATGAGCAGTACTTC. Its protein is CASSFLAGGSYNEQYF.

Notes on this clonotype: A much larger clone sits a single nucleotide away, making a read error possible. The chain combines TRBV27 with TRBJ2-3; D is ambiguous. The germline V gene encodes CDR1 MNHEY and CDR2 SMNVEV (reference sequence). This CDR3 has 18 residues. Trimming removed 0 bases at V and 3 bases at J, with 19 bases between. CDR3 protein: CASSLSPTRLVLTDTQYF. CDR3 nucleotide sequence: TGTGCCAGCAGTTTATCCCCCACACGGCTGGTCCTGACAGATACGCAGTATTTT.

This clonotype was counted many times. This rearrangement joins TRBV29-1 to TRBJ2-7; 7 bases line up with TRBD1. Trimming removed 5 bases from V and 2 bases from J; junction bases left unmatched: 6. CDR3 length: 13 residues. Germline V gene data show CDR1 as SQVTM and CDR2 as ANQGSEA. In nucleotides, the CDR3 is TGCAGCGTTCGACAGGGTCTCACCTACGAGCAGTACTTC. It translates to CSVRQGLTYEQYF.

V gene TRBV3-1 combines with J gene TRBJ2-7; D uncertain. This CDR3 comprises 14 residues. Germline values: CDR1 LGHDT, CDR2 YNNKEL (reference sequence). Trimming stripped 3 bases from V and 2 bases from J, with 11 bases between. CDR3 coding DNA: TGTGCCAGCAGCCACCAGCCAGGTACCTACGAGCAGTACTTC. This translates into CASSHQPGTYEQYF.

The V call is TRBV4-1, the J call TRBJ2-7, with no clear D. Gene TRBJ2-5 matches the end of the DNA better, so the J call may be wrong. The germline V gene encodes CDR1 MGHRA and CDR2 YSYEKL. This CDR3 contains 13 residues. CDR3 nucleotides: TGCGCCAGCCGGAAAGTGGGGTCCGAGACCCAGTACTTC. It specifies CASRKVGSETQYF.

This clonotype was observed a handful of times. The genes are TRBV9 and TRBJ2-7, with 9 bases matching TRBD1. The CDR3 extends over 15 amino acids. The germline V gene encodes CDR1 SGDLS and CDR2 YYNGEE. V lost 4 bases to trimming and J lost 6 bases; unmatched junction nucleotides: 11. DNA for the CDR3: TGTGCCAGCAGCAGAGAGGGACAGGGTACGGTCGAGCAGTACTTC. It codes for CASSREGQGTVEQYF.

The V call is TRBV7-9, the J call TRBJ1-4, with D maybe TRBD1 (6 bases). This CDR3 region has 16 residues. Between the trimmed V and J ends, which lost 5 bases and 3 bases, there was a span of 16 bases. Germline V gives CDR1 SEHNR, CDR2 FQNEAQ (reference sequence). The CDR3: CASSNAMGAANEKLFF. The CDR3 coding sequence is TGTGCCAGCAGCAATGCTATGGGGGCGGCTAATGAAAAACTGTTTTTT.

This rearrangement joins TRBV5-1 to TRBJ1-2, with D perhaps TRBD1 (5 bases). CDR3 length equals 14 residues. Germline V gives CDR1 SGHRS, CDR2 YFSETQ. Between the trimmed V and J ends, which lost 4 bases and 4 bases, there was a span of 14 bases. CDR3 DNA: TGCGCCAGCAGCGTCCCGGGACGCCTCTATGGCTACACCTTC. It yields the protein CASSVPGRLYGYTF.

This sequence joins TRBV12-3 or TRBV12-4 and TRBJ2-3, with TRBD2 matching over 7 bases. V shed 8 bases, J shed 1 base, and the junction held 6 bases outside the gene matches. CDR3 size: 14 residues. The CDR3 loop reads CASSKRGRTDTQYF. CDR3 DNA: TGTGCCAGCTCTAAGCGGGGCCGCACAGATACGCAGTATTTT.

This chain uses TRBV7-2 with TRBJ2-7; D is unclear. Germline CDR1 reads SGHTA; CDR2 reads FQGNSA. There are 15 residues in the CDR3. V was cut by 1 base and J by 0 bases, with 10 bases left in between. The CDR3 is CASSLDGGNSYEQYF. As DNA, the CDR3 is TGTGCCAGCAGCTTAGACGGCGGTAACTCCTACGAGCAGTACTTC.

Many counts were recorded for this clonotype. The chain recombines TRBV5-1 with TRBJ2-7; D not certain. Germline CDR1 SGHRS, CDR2 YFSETQ. This CDR3 spans 14 amino acids. V gave up 0 bases and J gave up 1 base, with 8 bases separating them. The chain's CDR3 is CASSLASGSYEQYF. For the CDR3, the DNA is TGCGCCAGCAGCTTGGCGTCTGGATCCTACGAGCAGTACTTC.

This clonotype has a handful of counts. A much larger clonotype is one base distant, so this may be a read error. The chain combines TRBV11-3 with TRBJ2-7, with a weak D call TRBD2 (5 bases). Near its end, the DNA agrees better with TRBJ2-5, so the J call may be wrong. This CDR3 is built from 13 residues. CDR1 and CDR2 from the germline V gene are SGHNT and YENEEA. CDR3 protein: CASSLDDRGTQYF. The DNA for the CDR3 is TGTGCCAGCAGCTTAGATGACCGGGGGACCCAGTACTTC.

This clonotype appeared a few times. This chain uses TRBV14 with TRBJ2-6; 7 bases align to TRBD1. The junction had 15 bases not matched to a gene; V was cut back by 4 bases and J by 3 bases. Germline V gene lookup returns CDR1 SGHDN and CDR2 FVKESK. The CDR3 is 19 amino acids. CDR3: CASSPRTGTILIGANVLTF. In nucleotides, the CDR3 is TGTGCCAGCAGCCCCCGGACAGGTACTATCTTAATTGGGGCCAACGTCCTGACTTTC.